Below, 30 T cell receptor beta chains from the same sample are listed, as sequenced in a study of T cells after yellow fever vaccination. Each CDR3 protein is one row after TCRdb ran MiXCR on the 5' RACE reads. This table holds over 300,000 distinct CDR3 sequences, approximately 4% found once. The source was PBMCs, collected 5 days after the yellow fever booster vaccination. The receptors were sampled from a man aged 18 to 29 who received the YFV17D yellow fever vaccine.

This clonotype was observed a handful of times. The CDR3 spells CASSLSGPDSGNTIYF. The CDR3 DNA sequence: TGCGCCAGCAGCTTATCCGGTCCGGACTCTGGAAACACCATATATTTT. The chain recombines TRBV5-1 with TRBJ1-3, with unresolved D. The germline V gene encodes CDR1 SGHRS and CDR2 YFSETQ. V was trimmed by 2 bases and J by 0 bases, leaving 12 bases between them. CDR3 length equals 16 residues.

The genes are TRBV7-2 and TRBJ2-3; D unresolved. This CDR3 has 14 residues. Per germline, CDR1 SGHTA and CDR2 FQGNSA. V lost 1 base to trimming and J lost 2 bases, with 7 bases between them. The CDR3 bases are TGTGCCAGCAGCTTAGATACAGCCACAGATACGCAGTATTTT. The encoded protein is CASSLDTATDTQYF.

V and J are TRBV10-2 and TRBJ1-5; D ambiguous. Germline CDR1 reads WSHSY; CDR2 reads SAAADI. Trimming took 2 bases from V and 0 from J, leaving 11 bases between them. CDR3 length: 16 residues. The CDR3 bases are TGCGCCAGCAGTGAGAATCCAGGAAATAGCAATCAGCCCCAGCATTTT. Translated, it gives CASSENPGNSNQPQHF.

Only a few counts were recorded for this clonotype. This chain uses TRBV7-2 with TRBJ1-4; a possible D gene is TRBD1 (6 bases). There are 13 residues in the CDR3. CDR1 and CDR2 from the germline V gene are SGHTA and FQGNSA. The ends were cut back, 5 bases at V and 8 bases at J, with 12 bases in the middle. In nucleotides, the CDR3 is TGTGCCAGCAGCCCCTACAGGGAGGAAAAACTGTTTTTT. The encoded protein is CASSPYREEKLFF.

This clonotype was observed a handful of times. V is TRBV20-1 and J is TRBJ1-1; maybe TRBD1 (5 bases). Germline V gene sequence: CDR1 DFQATT, CDR2 SNEGSKA (reference sequence). The CDR3 extends over 13 amino acids. The CDR3 loop is CSSPVGQGAEAFF. CDR3 DNA: TGCAGCTCCCCGGTGGGCCAGGGCGCAGAAGCTTTCTTT.

The DNA of the CDR3 is TGTGCCACAGGGGGGGTCGGCGGGACAGGGTTACAGCCCCAGCATTTT. Translated, it gives CATGGVGGTGLQPQHF. The chain links TRBV7-2 to TRBJ1-5, with 9 nucleotides matching TRBD1. J gave up 7 bases and V 10 bases, and 17 bases lay outside the gene matches. The length of the CDR3 is 16 residues. The germline V gene has CDR1 SGHTA and CDR2 FQGNSA.

This clonotype turned up a few times. This CDR3 reads CASSLTPGAPEQYF. The CDR3 DNA reads as TGCGCCAGCAGCCTGACCCCAGGGGCGCCCGAGCAGTACTTC. The chain couples TRBV5-1 to TRBJ2-7; possibly TRBD1 for D (6 bases). The V gene lost 4 bases and the J gene lost 6 bases, with 17 bases spanning the gap. CDR1 and CDR2 from the germline V gene are SGHRS and YFSETQ. CDR3 length: 14 residues.

This clonotype has just a few counts. This chain uses TRBV20-1 with TRBJ2-5, with D perhaps matching TRBD2 (6 bases). V dropped 4 bases and J dropped 2 bases, with 14 bases sitting between them. The CDR3 totals 14 residues. Germline assignment: CDR1 DFQATT and CDR2 SNEGSKA (reference sequence). CDR3 amino acids: CSAIRDLAQETQYF. CDR3 sequence (DNA): TGCAGTGCTATCCGGGACTTAGCACAAGAGACCCAGTACTTC.

The sample holds many counts of this clonotype. J is TRBJ2-2 and V is TRBV28; 7 bases agree with TRBD1. Germline V gene lookup returns CDR1 MDHEN and CDR2 SYDVKM. This CDR3 contains 14 residues. J was trimmed by 4 bases and V by 6 bases; bases with no gene match: 5. The CDR3 reads CASSFGTATGELFF. The CDR3 bases are TGTGCCAGCAGCTTCGGGACAGCCACCGGGGAGCTGTTTTTT.

V and J are TRBV12-3 or TRBV12-4 and TRBJ2-2, with D perhaps matching TRBD1 or TRBD2 (5 bases each). This CDR3 contains 15 residues. Trimming shortened V by 6 bases and J by 4 bases, and 15 bases separated the two germline ends. CDR3 nucleotide sequence: TGTGCCAGCAGCACCGGGACCGGGCTCACCGGGGAGCTGTTTTTT. Residues: CASSTGTGLTGELFF.

This clonotype was detected only a few times. This rearrangement joins TRBV5-1 to TRBJ2-7; possibly TRBD2 for D (5 bases). The CDR3 spans 15 residues. V dropped 6 bases and J dropped 3 bases, with 19 bases sitting between them. Germline V gives CDR1 SGHRS, CDR2 YFSETQ. CDR3 protein: CASKISSLTNYEQYF. The CDR3 DNA reads as TGCGCCAGCAAAATCTCTAGCCTTACCAACTACGAGCAGTACTTC.

The table lists this clonotype with a few counts. The chain uses TRBV7-9 and TRBJ1-2; D not resolved. This CDR3 comprises 11 residues. V lost 6 bases and J 7 bases, leaving 9 bases between the germline ends. Looked up from germline, CDR1 is SEHNR and CDR2 is FQNEAQ (reference sequence). The CDR3: CASSSGVGYTF. The CDR3 bases are TGTGCCAGCAGTTCCGGGGTTGGCTACACCTTC.

This clonotype was seen repeatedly, ten times or more. The rearrangement uses TRBV9 and TRBJ2-3; 7 nucleotides line up with TRBD2. CDR1 and CDR2 from the germline V gene are SGDLS and YYNGEE. This CDR3 has 15 amino acids. The V and J ends lost 4 bases and 2 bases, in that order; junction bases with no gene match: 7. The CDR3 sequence is CASSTSSGYTDTQYF. CDR3 in DNA: TGTGCCAGCAGCACCTCTAGCGGATACACAGATACGCAGTATTTT.

V and J are TRBV29-1 and TRBJ1-2; maybe TRBD1 (5 bases). V lost 6 bases and J lost 1, with 12 bases in between. The CDR3 contains 13 residues. Germline V gives CDR1 SQVTM, CDR2 ANQGSEA. CDR3 bases: TGCAGCGTGGGGACCACGGTTAACTATGGCTACACCTTC. It encodes CSVGTTVNYGYTF.

This clonotype was picked up many times. V is TRBV5-1 and J is TRBJ1-2; weak D call: TRBD1 (5 bases). The CDR3 is made up of 15 amino acids. V gave up 2 bases and J gave up 1 base, with 12 bases separating them. The germline V gene encodes CDR1 SGHRS and CDR2 YFSETQ. The CDR3 here is CASSFLQGSNYGYTF. The CDR3, as DNA: TGCGCCAGCAGCTTTTTGCAGGGTAGTAACTATGGCTACACCTTC.

This clonotype was detected many times. The chain employs TRBV4-1 and TRBJ1-4, with D tentatively TRBD1 (5 bases). The CDR3 covers 18 residues. Trimming took off 0 bases at V and 0 bases at J, with 14 bases between the two ends. The germline V gene encodes CDR1 MGHRA and CDR2 YSYEKL. CDR3 nucleotide sequence: TGCGCCAGCAGCCAAGATCGGGGCACCGATGCAACTAATGAAAAACTGTTTTTT. The encoded protein is CASSQDRGTDATNEKLFF.

This clonotype showed up just a few times. The chain couples TRBV5-1 to TRBJ1-3; 8 positions match TRBD1. Germline V gene sequence: CDR1 SGHRS, CDR2 YFSETQ. The length of the CDR3 is 15 residues. After removal of 3 bases from V and 3 bases from J, the junction contained 5 bases not matched to a gene. The CDR3 DNA follows: TGCGCCAGCAGCTCGGGACAGGAGCATGGAAACACCATATATTTT. Protein product: CASSSGQEHGNTIYF.

This clonotype was seen a few times. V usage is TRBV6-2 or TRBV6-3 and J usage is TRBJ1-1; the D gene is possibly TRBD1 (6 bases). CDR1 and CDR2 from the germline V gene are MNHEY and SVGEGT. The CDR3 sequence is 16 residues long. Trimming removed 2 bases at V and 2 bases at J, with 15 bases between. CDR3 region: CASSYGGGSGNTEAFF. In DNA form, the CDR3 reads TGTGCCAGCAGTTACGGGGGGGGCAGCGGTAACACTGAAGCTTTCTTT.

This clonotype was seen more than once but under ten times. V is TRBV7-2 and J is TRBJ1-4, with no clear D. From germline, CDR1 is SGHTA and CDR2 FQGNSA. V was clipped by 2 bases and J by 1 base, with 11 bases between them. The CDR3 contains 16 residues. Here the CDR3 DNA reads TGTGCCAGCAGCTTAAGGGCGACGGGAACTAATGAAAAACTGTTTTTT. Amino acid sequence: CASSLRATGTNEKLFF.

This sequence joins TRBV7-9 and TRBJ2-6; D may be TRBD1 or TRBD2 (5 bases each). The V end lost 6 bases, the J end lost 2 bases, and 20 bases lay between the germline ends. Germline V lookup: CDR1 SEHNR, CDR2 FQNEAQ (reference sequence). CDR3 length equals 18 residues. In nucleotides, the CDR3 is TGTGCCAGCAGACGATCCCCGGGACGGGGTCCTGGGGCCAACGTCCTGACTTTC. Its protein product is CASRRSPGRGPGANVLTF.

This clonotype came up many times. V usage is TRBV5-1 and J usage is TRBJ2-5; 9 nucleotides agree with TRBD1. This CDR3 has 15 amino acids. Germline CDR1 is SGHRS and CDR2 is YFSETQ. V shed 4 bases, J shed 5 bases, and the junction held 9 bases outside the gene matches. The DNA of the CDR3 is TGCGCCAGCAGCCGCGGGACAGGGACATTGGAGACCCAGTACTTC. Amino acid sequence: CASSRGTGTLETQYF. Variable domain in full (rest from reference TRBV5-1 and TRBJ2-5): KAGVTQTPRYLIKTRGQQVTLSCSPISGHRSVSWYQQTPGQGLQFLFEYFSETQRNKGNFPGRFSGRQFSNSRSEMNVSTLELGDSALYLCASSRGTGTLETQYFGPGTRLLVL.

The chain couples TRBV7-2 to TRBJ1-5; D ambiguous. V dropped 1 base and J dropped 2 bases, with 18 bases sitting between them. The CDR3 has 18 residues. Looked up from germline, CDR1 is SGHTA and CDR2 is FQGNSA. CDR3 sequence (DNA): TGTGCCAGCAGCTTAGGCCCTGGAGGGTCTTCCCGCAATCAGCCCCAGCATTTT. It is translated as CASSLGPGGSSRNQPQHF.

This clonotype was detected many times. The V call is TRBV10-3, the J call TRBJ1-2; 7 bases agree with TRBD1. CDR3 length: 12 residues. Germline V lookup: CDR1 ENHRY, CDR2 SYGVKD. The V gene end was trimmed by 6 bases and the J gene end by 8 bases; junction bases not matched to a gene: 6. The CDR3, as DNA: TGTGCCATCAGCCGGGACAGTCTCGGCTACACCTTC. Amino acid sequence: CAISRDSLGYTF.

This clonotype was recorded a few times. The chain uses TRBV10-3 and TRBJ2-3; 7 positions agree with TRBD2. The CDR3 covers 16 residues. The trim removed 2 bases at V and 5 bases at J, leaving 10 bases unmatched. Per the germline V gene, CDR1 is ENHRY and CDR2 is SYGVKD. The CDR3, as DNA: TGTGCCATCAGTGAGCCTAGCGGTCTTTACTTAGATACGCAGTATTTT. It encodes CAISEPSGLYLDTQYF.

This clonotype came up many times. The chain has TRBV7-2 and TRBJ2-3; 7 bases agree with TRBD2. The CDR3 runs to 15 residues. The junction had 8 bases not matched to a gene; V was cut back by 5 bases and J by 3 bases. Germline V gives CDR1 SGHTA, CDR2 FQGNSA. The CDR3 loop reads CASSPAGPRTDTQYF. The CDR3 bases are TGTGCCAGCAGCCCAGCGGGACCGAGAACAGATACGCAGTATTTT.

V gene TRBV19 combines with J gene TRBJ1-5, with 7 bases fitting TRBD1. Germline-derived CDR1 and CDR2 are LNHDA and SQIVND (reference sequence). The V segment lost 5 bases and the J segment 2 bases; nucleotides outside the gene matches: 9. The CDR3 loop spans 16 amino acids. CDR3 residues: CASSVTGQSGNQPQHF. In nucleotides, the CDR3 is TGTGCCAGTAGTGTAACGGGACAGTCTGGCAATCAGCCCCAGCATTTT.

There are a few counts of this clonotype. The CDR3 loop is CSARGGGPGGQFF. The CDR3 region has the DNA TGCAGTGCTAGGGGCGGGGGGCCCGGAGGGCAGTTCTTC. The chain carries TRBV20-1 and TRBJ2-1; 8 nucleotides line up with TRBD2. The V segment lost 3 bases and the J segment 12 bases; nucleotides outside the gene matches: 10. The CDR3 covers 13 residues. The germline CDR1 and CDR2 sequences are DFQATT and SNEGSKA (reference sequence).

The genes are TRBV2 and TRBJ2-7; D remains ambiguous. V shed 5 bases and J shed 2 bases, with 19 bases lying between them. The CDR3 contains 16 residues. Germline values: CDR1 SNHLY, CDR2 FYNNEI. This CDR3 is CASSIPHGSPTYEQYF. The CDR3 DNA is TGTGCCAGCAGTATCCCTCACGGGTCCCCTACCTACGAGCAGTACTTC. Combining the CDR3 with reference TRBV2 and TRBJ2-7 gives the whole variable domain EPEVTQTPSHQVTQMGQEVILRCVPISNHLYFYWYRQILGQKVEFLVSFYNNEISEKSEIFDDQFSVERPDGSNFTLKIRSTKLEDSAMYFCASSIPHGSPTYEQYFGPGTRLTVT.

This clonotype was seen a few times. The genes are TRBV4-3 and TRBJ2-7; 7 bases match TRBD2. The V gene end was trimmed by 1 base and the J gene end by 0 bases; junction bases not matched to a gene: 3. The CDR3 length is 15 residues. The V gene's germline CDR1 is LGHNA and CDR2 YSLEER. DNA for the CDR3: TGCGCCAGCAGCCAAGGGCGGGGGTCCTCCTACGAGCAGTACTTC. It translates to CASSQGRGSSYEQYF.

Ten or more counts support this clonotype. CDR3 DNA: TGTGCCAGCAGTTACTCGTGGGCAAAGACCGGGAGGAACACTGAAGCTTTCTTT. Amino acids: CASSYSWAKTGRNTEAFF. The chain uses TRBV6-5 and TRBJ1-1; D is unresolved. V was cut by 0 bases and J by 1 base, with 18 bases left in between. Germline values: CDR1 MNHEY, CDR2 SVGAGI. This CDR3 comprises 18 residues.